Each of the 3 T cell receptor beta chains below was sequenced from the same sample in a study of blood T cell repertoires in COVID-19. Produced via immunoSEQ multiplex PCR; TCRdb's table is partial and in-frame only. The table has around 170,000 clones, roughly 70% seen once. Sequenced sample: peripheral blood. All receptors come from a woman older than 75 with acute or convalescent COVID-19.

The genes are TRBV19 and TRBJ2-7; 8 bases are a match to TRBD1. The germline gives CDR1 LNHDA, CDR2 SQIVND (reference sequence). Germline trimming cut 0 bases from V and 5 bases from J; bases unmatched to any gene: 6. This CDR3 is 15 amino acids long. The CDR3 protein is CASSIDQDRVDEQYF. CDR3 sequence (DNA): TGTGCCAGTAGTATAGACCAGGACAGGGTGGACGAGCAGTACTTC. The full variable domain, its missing parts supplied by reference TRBV19 and TRBJ2-7, is DGGITQSPKYLFRKEGQNVTLSCEQNLNHDAMYWYRQDPGQGLRLIYYSQIVNDFQKGDIAEGYSVSREKKESFPLTVTSAQKNPTAFYLCASSIDQDRVDEQYFGPGTRLTVT.

The chain is built from TRBV6-5 and TRBJ1-2, with D possibly TRBD1 on 6 matching bases. The ends were cut back, 8 bases at V and 4 bases at J, with 14 bases in the middle. The CDR3 consists of 13 residues. Germline V gene data show CDR1 as MNHEY and CDR2 as SVGAGI. The CDR3 protein is CASLNRDTYGYTF. The CDR3 DNA sequence: TGTGCCAGCTTAAACCGGGACACCTATGGCTACACCTTC.

V usage is TRBV6-5 and J usage is TRBJ1-1, with 8 bases that match TRBD1. This CDR3 spans 13 amino acids. With 6 bases clipped from V and 7 bases from J, the junction kept 7 bases outside the gene matches. Per germline, CDR1 MNHEY and CDR2 SVGAGI. CDR3 residues: CASSPPGGYEAFF. CDR3 nucleotides: TGTGCCAGCAGCCCCCCAGGGGGCTATGAAGCTTTCTTT.